This TCR beta chain was sequenced in a study of T cell responses to AZD1222 COVID-19 vaccine. This clone was counted between two and nine times. What it recognizes is unknown. Profiled with immunoSEQ multiplex PCR; TCRdb holds only in-frame clones, not every one. The sample lists more than 95,000 clones; 85% to 95% were seen once. Study results and limitations: No day 14 peak samples; only post-peak repertoires were characterized.

The CDR3 is made up of 17 amino acids. CDR1 and CDR2 (germline): LGHNA, YNFKEQ. V was clipped by 4 bases and J by 3 bases; unmatched bases: 4. The sequence was collected from an adult in good health. The specimen was peripheral blood, collected on day 0 of AZD1222 vaccination. The chain recombines TRBV4-2 with TRBJ2-1; 15 nucleotides match TRBD2. Here the CDR3 reads CASSPRTSGRDYNEQFF. The CDR3 bases are TGTGCCAGCAGCCCACGGACTAGCGGGAGGGACTACAATGAGCAGTTCTTC.